Listed here are 24 T cell receptor beta chains from one sample, sequenced in a study of blood T cell repertoires in COVID-19. Method: immunoSEQ multiplex PCR; TCRdb's copy keeps in-frame clones and lacks some. This repertoire shows around 190,000 clones, about four fifths found once; its top ten account for under 10%. Sequences were obtained from peripheral blood. These receptors all stem from a woman in her 70s with COVID-19, enrolled during active disease.

V usage is TRBV2 and J usage is TRBJ2-3; TRBD1 might be the D (6 bases). V shed 8 bases and J shed 1 base, with 13 bases lying between them. The CDR3 is 14 amino acids. The V gene's germline CDR1 is SNHLY and CDR2 FYNNEI. The CDR3 bases are TGTGCCAGCCAGGGGAACTTCGGCACAGATACGCAGTATTTT. It specifies CASQGNFGTDTQYF.

The V call is TRBV28, the J call TRBJ2-1, with D perhaps TRBD2 (6 bases). Germline V lookup: CDR1 MDHEN, CDR2 SYDVKM. This CDR3 spans 15 amino acids. Between the trimmed V and J ends, which lost 7 bases and 7 bases, there was a span of 20 bases. The CDR3 DNA sequence: TGTGCCAGCATTCCTCCGGCTAGCGCGTCGAATGAGCAGTTCTTC. Its protein is CASIPPASASNEQFF.

The chain recombines TRBV3-1 (or the pseudogene TRBV3-2) with TRBJ2-1; 15 nucleotides match TRBD2. Germline V gene sequence: CDR1 LGHDT, CDR2 YNNKEL (reference sequence). This CDR3 is built from 15 residues. The junction had 5 bases not matched to a gene; V was cut back by 5 bases and J by 9 bases. The CDR3 loop is CASSSRTSGRGEQFF. The CDR3 DNA reads TGTGCCAGCAGCTCCCGGACTAGCGGGAGGGGTGAGCAGTTCTTC.

V usage is TRBV6-5 and J usage is TRBJ1-3; the D gene is possibly TRBD1 (5 bases). CDR3 length: 16 residues. The ends were cut back, 2 bases at V and 7 bases at J, with 18 bases in the middle. Per the germline V gene, CDR1 is MNHEY and CDR2 is SVGAGI. The CDR3 DNA sequence: TGTGCCAGCAGTTACGGCGGGGCGAATTTGGGTAACACCATATATTTT. Translating gives CASSYGGANLGNTIYF.

The rearrangement links TRBV5-1 to TRBJ2-2, with 8 nucleotides matching TRBD1. Germline V gene data show CDR1 as SGHRS and CDR2 as YFSETQ. The CDR3 loop spans 16 amino acids. Trimming removed 4 bases from V and 5 bases from J; junction bases left unmatched: 10. The CDR3 sequence: CASSIPTGDGTGELFF. As DNA, the CDR3 is TGCGCCAGCAGCATTCCGACAGGGGATGGGACCGGGGAGCTGTTTTTT.

V is TRBV2 and J is TRBJ2-1; weak D call: TRBD1 (6 bases). The germline V gene encodes CDR1 SNHLY and CDR2 FYNNEI. Trimming removed 2 bases at V and 3 bases at J, with 8 bases between. CDR3 length: 14 amino acids. For the CDR3, the DNA is TGTGCCAGCAGTGAACAGGGGAGCTACAATGAGCAGTTCTTC. Translating it yields CASSEQGSYNEQFF.

CDR3: CSVEKPPDTQYF. CDR3 in DNA: TGCAGCGTTGAAAAGCCGCCAGATACGCAGTATTTT. V gene TRBV29-1 combines with J gene TRBJ2-3; D is uncertain. Germline CDR1 is SQVTM and CDR2 is ANQGSEA. V was shortened by 2 bases and J by 4 bases, with 7 bases between the two germline ends. The CDR3 is 12 residues long.

The chain uses TRBV29-1 and TRBJ1-1, with TRBD1 matching over 9 bases. Germline assignment: CDR1 SQVTM and CDR2 ANQGSEA. The CDR3 covers 12 residues. The J segment lost 6 bases and the V segment lost 6 bases, leaving 5 bases of the junction unmatched. The CDR3 loop is CSVETGGPEAFF. The CDR3 DNA sequence: TGCAGCGTCGAGACAGGGGGGCCTGAAGCTTTCTTT.

The J gene is TRBJ1-5, the V gene TRBV28; 8 positions agree with TRBD1. Germline V lookup: CDR1 MDHEN, CDR2 SYDVKM. The CDR3 is made up of 15 amino acids. Trimming cost V 6 bases and J 5 bases; bases outside gene matches: 9. As DNA, the CDR3 is TGTGCCAGCAGCTCCTCAGGGGGCGCTTATCAGCCCCAGCATTTT. Translated, it gives CASSSSGGAYQPQHF.

As DNA, the CDR3 is TGTGCCAGCAGCTCCACGAGGACTAGCGGTTTTTACAATGAGCAGTTCTTC. Its protein is CASSSTRTSGFYNEQFF. The chain uses TRBV5-8 and TRBJ2-1; 10 nucleotides agree with TRBD2. CDR3 length equals 17 residues. Trimming cost V 3 bases and J 4 bases; bases outside gene matches: 10. Germline V gene sequence: CDR1 SGHTS, CDR2 YDEGEE. Together with reference TRBV5-8 and TRBJ2-1, the CDR3 gives the full variable domain: EAGVTQSPTHLIKTRGQQATLRCSPISGHTSVYWYQQALGLGLQFLLWYDEGEERNRGNFPPRFSGRQFPNYSSELNVNALELEDSALYLCASSSTRTSGFYNEQFFGPGTRLTVL.

The chain links TRBV19 to TRBJ1-1, with 9 positions matching TRBD1. V was clipped by 6 bases and J by 10 bases; unmatched bases: 6. The CDR3 contains 12 residues. CDR1 is LNHDA, CDR2 SQIVND, per germline (reference sequence). CDR3 in amino acids: CASRDSDRGAFF. In nucleotides, the CDR3 is TGTGCCAGTAGGGACTCGGACAGGGGAGCTTTCTTT.

The CDR3 DNA is TGTGCCAGCAGCGAGATGAACACTGAAGCTTTCTTT. Translating gives CASSEMNTEAFF. J is TRBJ1-1 and V is TRBV7-9; D is unclear. The CDR3 extends over 12 amino acids. Trimming shortened V by 5 bases and J by 0 bases, and 4 bases separated the two germline ends. Per the germline V gene, CDR1 is SEHNR and CDR2 is FQNEAQ (reference sequence).

This clone has a handful of counts. The chain's CDR3 is CASSLPSNQPQHF. DNA of the CDR3: TGTGCCAGCAGCTTACCGAGTAATCAGCCCCAGCATTTT. V gene TRBV7-2 combines with J gene TRBJ1-5; D unresolved. There are 13 residues in the CDR3. The V and J ends lost 2 bases and 4 bases respectively, with 6 bases between them. From germline, CDR1 is SGHTA and CDR2 FQGNSA.

The V gene is TRBV7-6, the J gene TRBJ2-7, with 12 bases aligning to TRBD1. CDR1 and CDR2 (germline): SGHVS, FNYEAQ. The V segment lost 1 base and the J segment 7 bases; nucleotides outside the gene matches: 8. The CDR3 sequence is 16 residues long. CDR3 region: CASSLEGGQGAREQYF. The DNA for the CDR3 is TGTGCCAGCAGCTTAGAAGGGGGACAGGGGGCAAGGGAGCAGTACTTC.

The chain recombines TRBV3-1 (or the pseudogene TRBV3-2) with TRBJ2-1; 12 bases are shared with TRBD2. Losses at the gene ends were 8 bases for V and 8 bases for J; bases not matched to a gene: 4. CDR3 length equals 13 residues. Germline V lookup: CDR1 LGHDT, CDR2 YNNKEL (reference sequence). The CDR3: CASLLAGGYEQFF. Here the CDR3 DNA reads TGTGCCAGCTTACTAGCGGGAGGATATGAGCAGTTCTTC.

The chain recombines TRBV18 with TRBJ2-5; the D gene is possibly TRBD1 (6 bases). The germline gives CDR1 KGHSH, CDR2 LQKENI. V was clipped by 0 bases and J by 12 bases, with 11 bases between them. The CDR3 contains 12 residues. The DNA for the CDR3 is TGTGCCAGCTCACCACCACAGGGCCTAGAGTACTTC. This sequence encodes CASSPPQGLEYF.

J is TRBJ2-5 and V is TRBV11-3; 8 bases align to TRBD2. Germline V CDR1 and CDR2: SGHNT, YENEEA. V was pared by 5 bases and J by 5 bases, with 7 bases of the junction left unmatched. This CDR3 contains 14 residues. The CDR3 DNA reads TGTGCCAGCAGCGCGGGAGGTTTCGTGGAGACCCAGTACTTC. Its translation: CASSAGGFVETQYF.

The chain links TRBV3-1 (or the pseudogene TRBV3-2) to TRBJ2-3; D is possibly TRBD1 (5 bases). V was trimmed by 1 base and J by 4 bases, leaving 9 bases between them. The CDR3 is made up of 14 amino acids. Germline V gene lookup returns CDR1 LGHDT and CDR2 YNNKEL (reference sequence). CDR3 nucleotides: TGTGCCAGCAGCCAAGGGGTAGGGGCAGATACGCAGTATTTT. This sequence encodes CASSQGVGADTQYF.

V gene TRBV7-2 combines with J gene TRBJ1-6, with 8 bases that match TRBD1. The V gene end was trimmed by 6 bases and the J gene end by 10 bases; junction bases not matched to a gene: 11. Germline lookup yields CDR1 SGHTA and CDR2 FQGNSA. The length of the CDR3 is 15 residues. CDR3 sequence (DNA): TGTGCCAGCAGATCAAACAGGGGGACGCGGTCACCCCTCCACTTT. Protein sequence: CASRSNRGTRSPLHF. The entire variable domain, with the rest obtained from reference TRBV7-2 and TRBJ1-6, is as follows: GAGVSQSPSNKVTEKGKDVELRCDPISGHTALYWYRQSLGQGLEFLIYFQGNSAPDKSGLPSDRFSAERTGGSVSTLTIQRTQQEDSAVYLCASRSNRGTRSPLHFGNGTRLTVT.

The chain joins TRBV12-3 or TRBV12-4 to TRBJ1-1; no reliable D call. This CDR3 comprises 13 residues. Trimming removed 6 bases from V and 4 bases from J, with 12 bases in between. The CDR3 nucleotides read TGTGCCAGCAGCTCGACGGCGGGCACTGAAGCTTTCTTT. Its protein product is CASSSTAGTEAFF.

The rearrangement joins TRBV18 to TRBJ2-2, with 9 nucleotides matching TRBD1. The junction had 3 bases not matched to a gene; V was cut back by 1 base and J by 3 bases. Germline V gene data show CDR1 as KGHSH and CDR2 as LQKENI. This CDR3 region has 16 residues. CDR3 DNA: TGTGCCAGCTCACCACAACAGGGGGCCTACACCGGGGAGCTGTTTTTT. Translating gives CASSPQQGAYTGELFF.

The chain has TRBV19 and TRBJ2-3; 7 bases are a match to TRBD2. Germline V lookup: CDR1 LNHDA, CDR2 SQIVND (reference sequence). V lost 5 bases to trimming and J lost 6 bases; unmatched junction nucleotides: 11. This CDR3 has 15 residues. In DNA, the CDR3 is TGTGCCAGTAGTCCTCTGGCGGGGGAGGGGGATACGCAGTATTTT. Its translation is CASSPLAGEGDTQYF.

As DNA, the CDR3 is TGCGCCAGCAGCTTGGAACAGCGGCGGGTAGTTGAGAATGAGCAGTTCTTC. Its protein product is CASSLEQRRVVENEQFF. The chain combines TRBV5-1 with TRBJ2-1; D is possibly TRBD2 (5 bases). This CDR3 is built from 17 residues. V gave up 0 bases and J gave up 7 bases, with 20 bases separating them. Looked up from germline, CDR1 is SGHRS and CDR2 is YFSETQ.

The V and J genes are TRBV19 and TRBJ2-3; possibly TRBD1 for D (6 bases). Trimming stripped 7 bases from V and 3 bases from J, with 17 bases between. Per germline, CDR1 LNHDA and CDR2 SQIVND (reference sequence). The CDR3 loop spans 15 amino acids. The CDR3 region is CASTVQGRGTDTQYF. CDR3 sequence (DNA): TGTGCCAGTACGGTCCAGGGCAGGGGAACAGATACGCAGTATTTT.